This T cell receptor (beta chain) was identified during a study of OX40 agonist ivuxolimab in advanced cancers. Study information: Two cutaneous melanoma patients and one hepatocellular carcinoma patient, three in all, had partial responses.

Concerning this clone: What it binds is not known.

The CDR3 runs 14 residues. Germline V gene data show CDR1 as SNHLY and CDR2 as FYNNEI. The junction had 3 bases not matched to a gene; V was cut back by 4 bases and J by 3 bases. Profiled with immunoSEQ multiplex PCR; TCRdb holds only in-frame clones, not every one. The repertoire includes roughly 65,000 clones, roughly 84% of them detected once, and 0.38% sits in the top ten. Study results and limitations: People who partly responded at 0.1-3.0 mg/kg had some of the least clonal expansion seen.

The V gene is TRBV2, the J gene TRBJ2-7; 10 bases fit TRBD1. The receptor's source is an adult with an advanced solid tumor such as melanoma, head and neck, liver or kidney cancer. The sample consisted of CD4+ or CD8+ T cells sorted from blood, taken in a trial of the OX40 agonist ivuxolimab. DNA of the CDR3: TGTGCCAGCAGTGCTGGGACAGGGGACTACGAGCAGTACTTC. As protein: CASSAGTGDYEQYF.